This T cell receptor (beta chain) appears in the sequencing data of a study of T cell repertoires in cytomegalovirus infection. Whole-study context: HLA-C-restricted CMV epitopes, recently identified, and well-studied HLA-B-restricted ones were used by the study. The public TCR beta signatures pointed to both CMV infection and matching HLA type. Study results and limitations: The cumulative frequency of public TCR beta families identified carriers of CMV plus the relevant HLA. The study found HLA-C-restricted CMV-specific TCR beta clonotypes dominating the ex vivo response.

V shed 1 base and J shed 7 bases, with 13 bases lying between them. The CDR3 spans 14 residues. Germline V CDR1 and CDR2: SGHVT, SQSDAQ. This clonotype was seen a single time. What it binds is unknown. Via MiXCR, TCRdb re-called the reads, giving one row per CDR3 protein. The table includes a few hundred thousand distinct CDR3 sequences, more than 20% detected once. The J gene is TRBJ1-1, the V gene TRBV7-4; D call uncertain. This clonotype was sampled from a human donor in good health (CMV status not recorded). Some clones in this sample may be carry-over from other donors' samples. The material sequenced was cultured PBMCs, taken from culture after CMV antigen stimulation. Here the CDR3 reads CASSLEGAYREAFF. The CDR3 DNA is TGTGCCAGCAGCTTAGAAGGAGCGTATCGTGAAGCTTTCTTT.